These 15 T cell receptor beta chains originate from one sample sequenced in a study of identical twins. TCRdb independently ran MiXCR on the 5' RACE reads; one entry per CDR3 protein. Of 420,000 or so distinct CDR3 sequences in the sample, approximately 17% were seen once. The sample consisted of naive T cells sorted from blood. The receptors were gathered from a man aged 50 or older in good health.

At least ten counts were recorded for this clonotype. The chain uses TRBV12-3 or TRBV12-4 and TRBJ1-3, with D tentatively TRBD1 (6 bases). The CDR3 sequence is 11 residues long. V was cut by 6 bases and J by 11 bases, with 11 bases left in between. The CDR3: CASSSPGAIYF. The CDR3 DNA follows: TGTGCCAGCAGCTCCCCAGGGGCCATATATTTT.

The chain joins TRBV28 to TRBJ2-1, with D perhaps TRBD2 (6 bases). The V and J ends lost 5 bases and 3 bases respectively, with 11 bases between them. CDR1 is MDHEN, CDR2 SYDVKM, per germline. This CDR3 spans 14 amino acids. CDR3 region: CASSARGIYNEQFF. In DNA form, the CDR3 reads TGTGCCAGCAGTGCCCGGGGGATCTACAATGAGCAGTTCTTC.

This clonotype has just a few counts. The chain's CDR3 is CASSLELAGGSDTQYF. The DNA of the CDR3 is TGCGCCAGCAGCTTGGAACTAGCGGGAGGGTCCGATACGCAGTATTTT. This chain links TRBV5-1 with TRBJ2-3; 13 nucleotides line up with TRBD2. CDR1 and CDR2 from the germline V gene are SGHRS and YFSETQ. This CDR3 has 16 amino acids. Trimming removed 0 bases from V and 6 bases from J; junction bases left unmatched: 4.

V usage is TRBV5-6 and J usage is TRBJ2-2; possibly TRBD1 for D (6 bases). Germline CDR1 is SGHDT and CDR2 is YYEEEE. Trimming removed 4 bases from V and 6 bases from J, with 13 bases in between. This CDR3 spans 14 amino acids. The CDR3 sequence: CASSGNREAGELFF. The CDR3 nucleotides are TGTGCCAGCAGCGGAAACAGGGAAGCCGGGGAGCTGTTTTTT. Filled out from reference TRBV5-6 and TRBJ2-2, the complete variable domain reads DAGVTQSPTHLIKTRGQQVTLRCSPKSGHDTVSWYQQALGQGPQFIFQYYEEEERQRGNFPDRFSGHQFPNYSSELNVNALLLGDSALYLCASSGNREAGELFFGEGSRLTVL.

The chain employs TRBV4-2 and TRBJ2-1, with D possibly being TRBD2 (6 bases). This CDR3 is 17 amino acids long. Between the trimmed V and J ends, which lost 0 bases and 3 bases, there was a span of 15 bases. Germline loops: CDR1 LGHNA, CDR2 YNFKEQ. The CDR3 sequence is CASSQDTGSVIYNEQFF. The CDR3 nucleotides read TGTGCCAGCAGCCAAGATACCGGGAGTGTGATCTACAATGAGCAGTTCTTC.

The chain links TRBV5-5 to TRBJ1-5; a possible D gene is TRBD1 (5 bases). The length of the CDR3 is 13 residues. Trimming took 2 bases from V and 7 from J, leaving 10 bases between them. Germline V gene data show CDR1 as SGHKS and CDR2 as YYEKEE (reference sequence). CDR3 in amino acids: CASSFGHTQPQHF. The CDR3 coding sequence is TGTGCCAGCAGCTTCGGACATACCCAGCCCCAGCATTTT. Using reference TRBV5-5 and TRBJ1-5 for the parts outside the CDR3, the full variable domain is DAGVTQSPTHLIKTRGQQVTLRCSPISGHKSVSWYQQVLGQGPQFIFQYYEKEERGRGNFPDRFSARQFPNYSSELNVNALLLGDSALYLCASSFGHTQPQHFGDGTRLSIL.

The CDR3 spells CASSQPIRGTSNSPLHF. CDR3 nucleotides: TGTGCCAGCAGCCAACCCATCCGGGGGACTTCCAATTCACCCCTCCACTTT. The chain is built from TRBV4-2 and TRBJ1-6; tentative D call: TRBD1 (5 bases). V dropped 2 bases and J dropped 7 bases, with 18 bases sitting between them. The CDR3 runs 17 residues. Germline loops: CDR1 LGHNA, CDR2 YNFKEQ.

This clonotype turned up a few times. This chain uses TRBV20-1 with TRBJ2-2; D is unresolved. CDR3 length: 14 residues. Trimming removed 0 bases at V and 4 bases at J, with 9 bases between. Germline assignment: CDR1 DFQATT and CDR2 SNEGSKA (reference sequence). The CDR3 reads CSARDVTSTGELFF. The DNA for the CDR3 is TGCAGTGCTAGAGATGTAACGAGCACCGGGGAGCTGTTTTTT.

This clonotype was recorded at least ten times. This chain connects TRBV27 to TRBJ2-5; 7 positions agree with TRBD1. Trimming removed 2 bases from V and 1 base from J; junction bases left unmatched: 4. CDR1 is MNHEY, CDR2 SMNVEV, per germline (reference sequence). This CDR3 is built from 15 residues. The CDR3 DNA reads TGTGCCAGCAGTTTAAGTGGGACAGTCCAAGAGACCCAGTACTTC. It encodes CASSLSGTVQETQYF.

The V call is TRBV4-3, the J call TRBJ2-7; a possible D gene is TRBD1 (5 bases). Germline loops: CDR1 LGHNA, CDR2 YSLEER. V lost 4 bases, J lost 2 bases, and 12 bases lay in between. The CDR3 runs to 14 residues. CDR3 DNA: TGCGCCAGCAGCCCCTCCAGGGAACCCTACGAGCAGTACTTC. Translated: CASSPSREPYEQYF.

This rearrangement joins TRBV20-1 to TRBJ2-1; 11 positions match TRBD2. Germline-derived CDR1 and CDR2 are DFQATT and SNEGSKA (reference sequence). V lost 2 bases to trimming and J lost 4 bases; unmatched junction nucleotides: 4. The CDR3 has 15 amino acids. Written as DNA, the CDR3 is TGCAGTGCTAGACCTAGCGGGGGGTCATACAATGAGCAGTTCTTC. Its translation is CSARPSGGSYNEQFF.

This clonotype has more than one count but fewer than ten. The chain has TRBV12-3 or TRBV12-4 and TRBJ2-1; TRBD1 agrees at 9 bases. This CDR3 has 16 amino acids. Losses at the gene ends were 6 bases for V and 7 bases for J; bases not matched to a gene: 13. The CDR3 is CASRNPPGQGTNEQFF. The CDR3 DNA sequence: TGTGCCAGCAGGAATCCACCGGGACAGGGAACAAATGAGCAGTTCTTC.

The chain uses TRBV9 and TRBJ2-5; the D is unclear. Germline V CDR1 and CDR2: SGDLS, YYNGEE. The CDR3 is made up of 15 amino acids. V lost 5 bases and J 7 bases, leaving 21 bases between the germline ends. The CDR3 coding sequence is TGTGCCAGCAGACAAAAGGCCACACAGCACAGGACCCAGTACTTC. Its protein product is CASRQKATQHRTQYF. Together with reference TRBV9 and TRBJ2-5, the CDR3 gives the full variable domain: DSGVTQTPKHLITATGQRVTLRCSPRSGDLSVYWYQQSLDQGLQFLIQYYNGEERAKGNILERFSAQQFPDLHSELNLSSLELGDSALYFCASRQKATQHRTQYFGPGTRLLVL.

The chain recombines TRBV20-1 with TRBJ2-3; TRBD2 aligns across 7 bases. Germline V gives CDR1 DFQATT, CDR2 SNEGSKA (reference sequence). The ends lost 5 bases at V and 0 bases at J; junction bases unmatched: 8. This CDR3 is built from 15 residues. The CDR3 loop reads CSAASGTPSTDTQYF. The CDR3 coding sequence is TGCAGTGCTGCAAGCGGGACCCCAAGCACAGATACGCAGTATTTT.

This chain links TRBV4-2 with TRBJ2-7; D might be TRBD1 (5 bases). This CDR3 contains 15 residues. Trimming pared 0 bases from V and 3 bases from J, leaving 12 bases between. Germline-derived CDR1 and CDR2 are LGHNA and YNFKEQ. The chain's CDR3 is CASSQEWQGFYEQYF. The CDR3 nucleotides read TGTGCCAGCAGCCAAGAGTGGCAGGGCTTCTACGAGCAGTACTTC.